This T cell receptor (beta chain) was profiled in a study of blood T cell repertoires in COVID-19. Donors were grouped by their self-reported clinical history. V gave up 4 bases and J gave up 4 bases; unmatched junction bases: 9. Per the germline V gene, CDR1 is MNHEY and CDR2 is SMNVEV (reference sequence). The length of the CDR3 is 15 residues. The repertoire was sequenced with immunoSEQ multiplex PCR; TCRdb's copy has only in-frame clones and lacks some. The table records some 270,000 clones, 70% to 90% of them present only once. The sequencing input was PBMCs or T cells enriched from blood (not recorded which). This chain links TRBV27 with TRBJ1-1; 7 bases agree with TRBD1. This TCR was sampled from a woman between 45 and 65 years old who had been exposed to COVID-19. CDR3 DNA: TGTGCCAGCAGTTCCTCGACAGGGTGGGCCACTGAAGCTTTCTTT. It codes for CASSSSTGWATEAFF.